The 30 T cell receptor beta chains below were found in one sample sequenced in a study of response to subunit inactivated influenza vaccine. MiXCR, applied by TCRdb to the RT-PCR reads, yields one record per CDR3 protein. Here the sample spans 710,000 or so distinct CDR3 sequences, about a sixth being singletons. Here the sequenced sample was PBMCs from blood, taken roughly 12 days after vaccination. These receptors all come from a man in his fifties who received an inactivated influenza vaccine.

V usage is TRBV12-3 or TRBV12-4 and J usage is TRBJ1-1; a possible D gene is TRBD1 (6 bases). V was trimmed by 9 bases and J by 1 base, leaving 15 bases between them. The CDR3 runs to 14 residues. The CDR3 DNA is TGTGCCAGTGCAGGGGATGTGGGGAACACTGAAGCTTTCTTT. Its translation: CASAGDVGNTEAFF.

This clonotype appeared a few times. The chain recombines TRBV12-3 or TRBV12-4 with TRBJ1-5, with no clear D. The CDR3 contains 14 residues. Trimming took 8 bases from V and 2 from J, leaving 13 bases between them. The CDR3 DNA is TGTGCCAGCGTCCCCTTTGGTGGCAATCAGCCCCAGCATTTT. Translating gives CASVPFGGNQPQHF.

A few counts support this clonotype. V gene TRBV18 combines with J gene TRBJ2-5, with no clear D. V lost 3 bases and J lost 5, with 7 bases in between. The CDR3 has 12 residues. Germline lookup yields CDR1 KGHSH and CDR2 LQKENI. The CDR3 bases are TGTGCCAGCTCACCGCTAGGGGAGACCCAGTACTTC. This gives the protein CASSPLGETQYF. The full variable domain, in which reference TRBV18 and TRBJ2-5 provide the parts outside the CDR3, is NAGVMQNPRHLVRRRGQEARLRCSPMKGHSHVYWYRQLPEEGLKFMVYLQKENIIDESGMPKERFSAEFPKEGPSILRIQQVVRGDSAAYFCASSPLGETQYFGPGTRLLVL.

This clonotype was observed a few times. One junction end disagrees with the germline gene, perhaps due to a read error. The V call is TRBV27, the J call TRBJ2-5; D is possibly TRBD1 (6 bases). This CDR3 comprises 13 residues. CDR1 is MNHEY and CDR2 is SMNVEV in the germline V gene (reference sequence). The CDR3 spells CASSPNLFGGRDF. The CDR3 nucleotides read TGTGCCAGCAGCCCCAATCTTTTTGGGGGCCGGGATTTC.

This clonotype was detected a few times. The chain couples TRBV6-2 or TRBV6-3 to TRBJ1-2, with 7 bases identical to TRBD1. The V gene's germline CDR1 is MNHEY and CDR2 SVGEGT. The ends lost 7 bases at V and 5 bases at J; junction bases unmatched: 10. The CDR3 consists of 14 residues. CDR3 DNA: TGTGCCAGCACAGGGGGTCGAGGTGGATATGGCTACACCTTC. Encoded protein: CASTGGRGGYGYTF.

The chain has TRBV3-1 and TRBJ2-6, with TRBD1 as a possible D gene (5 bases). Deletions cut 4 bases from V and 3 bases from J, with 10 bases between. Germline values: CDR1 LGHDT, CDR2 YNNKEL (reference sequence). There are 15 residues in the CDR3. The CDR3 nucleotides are TGTGCCAGCAGCCTCCAGGGCGGTGGGGCCAACGTCCTGACTTTC. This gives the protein CASSLQGGGANVLTF.

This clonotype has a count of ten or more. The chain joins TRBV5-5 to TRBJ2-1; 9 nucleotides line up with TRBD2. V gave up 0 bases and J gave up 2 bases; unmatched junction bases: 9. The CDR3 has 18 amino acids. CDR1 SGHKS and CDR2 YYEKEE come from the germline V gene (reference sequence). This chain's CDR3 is CASSLAPIAGATYNEQFF. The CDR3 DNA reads TGTGCCAGCAGCTTGGCCCCGATAGCGGGAGCCACCTACAATGAGCAGTTCTTC. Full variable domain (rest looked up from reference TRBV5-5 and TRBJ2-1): DAGVTQSPTHLIKTRGQQVTLRCSPISGHKSVSWYQQVLGQGPQFIFQYYEKEERGRGNFPDRFSARQFPNYSSELNVNALLLGDSALYLCASSLAPIAGATYNEQFFGPGTRLTVL.

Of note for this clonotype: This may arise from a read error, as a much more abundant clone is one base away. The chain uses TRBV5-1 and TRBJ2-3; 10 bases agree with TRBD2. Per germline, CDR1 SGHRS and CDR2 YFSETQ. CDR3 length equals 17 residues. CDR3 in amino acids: CASILGLSGGAEDTQYF. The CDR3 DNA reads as TGCGCCAGCATCTTGGGTCTGAGCGGGGGGGCCGAAGATACGCAGTATTTT. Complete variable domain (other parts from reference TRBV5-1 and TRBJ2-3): KAGVTQTPRYLIKTRGQQVTLSCSPISGHRSVSWYQQTPGQGLQFLFEYFSETQRNKGNFPGRFSGRQFSNSRSEMNVSTLELGDSALYLCASILGLSGGAEDTQYFGPGTRLTVL.

The CDR3: CASSQDLVGSGANVLTF. CDR3 nucleotides: TGCGCCAGCAGCCAAGATTTAGTAGGGTCCGGGGCCAACGTCCTGACTTTC. This chain links TRBV4-3 with TRBJ2-6, with unresolved D. CDR3 length: 17 amino acids. The germline V and J ends were trimmed by 0 bases and 4 bases, with 13 bases remaining between them. The germline gives CDR1 LGHNA, CDR2 YSLEER.

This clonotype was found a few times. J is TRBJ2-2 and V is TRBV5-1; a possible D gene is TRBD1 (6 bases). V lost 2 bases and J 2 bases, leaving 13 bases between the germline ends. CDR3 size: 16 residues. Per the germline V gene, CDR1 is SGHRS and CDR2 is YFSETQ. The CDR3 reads CASSFNTGQNTGELFF. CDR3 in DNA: TGCGCCAGCAGCTTCAACACGGGACAAAACACCGGGGAGCTGTTTTTT.

The CDR3 loop is CASSYSDSNIQYF. CDR3 nucleotides: TGTGCCAGCAGTTACTCGGATTCGAACATTCAGTACTTC. The V call is TRBV6-2 or TRBV6-3, the J call TRBJ2-4; D uncertain. Trimming removed 0 bases at V and 7 bases at J, with 7 bases between. The V gene's germline CDR1 is MNHEY and CDR2 SVGEGT. There are 13 residues in the CDR3.

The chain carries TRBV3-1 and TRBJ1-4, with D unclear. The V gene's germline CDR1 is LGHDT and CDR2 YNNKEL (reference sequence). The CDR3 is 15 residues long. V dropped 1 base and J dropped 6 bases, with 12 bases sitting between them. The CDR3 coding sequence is TGTGCCAGCAGCCAAGTTCGTAGGGATGATGAAAAACTGTTTTTT. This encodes CASSQVRRDDEKLFF. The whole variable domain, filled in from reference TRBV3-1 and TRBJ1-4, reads DTAVSQTPKYLVTQMGNDKSIKCEQNLGHDTMYWYKQDSKKFLKIMFSYNNKELIINETVPNRFSPKSPDKAHLNLHINSLELGDSAVYFCASSQVRRDDEKLFFGSGTQLSVL.

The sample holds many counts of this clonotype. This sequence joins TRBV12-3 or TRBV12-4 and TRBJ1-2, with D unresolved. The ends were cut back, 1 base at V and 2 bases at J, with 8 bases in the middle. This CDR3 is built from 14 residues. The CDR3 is CASSLGQTNYGYTF. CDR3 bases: TGTGCCAGCAGTTTAGGGCAGACCAACTATGGCTACACCTTC.

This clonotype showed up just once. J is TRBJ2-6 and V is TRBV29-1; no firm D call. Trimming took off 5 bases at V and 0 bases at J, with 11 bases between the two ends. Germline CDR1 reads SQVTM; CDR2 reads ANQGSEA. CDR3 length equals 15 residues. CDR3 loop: CSVSGRNSGANVLTF. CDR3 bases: TGCAGCGTTTCTGGGCGGAACTCTGGGGCCAACGTCCTGACTTTC.

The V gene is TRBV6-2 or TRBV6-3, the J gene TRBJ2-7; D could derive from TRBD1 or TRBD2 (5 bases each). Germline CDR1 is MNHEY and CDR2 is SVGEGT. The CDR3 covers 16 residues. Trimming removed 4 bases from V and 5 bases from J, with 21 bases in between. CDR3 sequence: CASSFETLDPGHEQYF. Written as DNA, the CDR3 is TGTGCCAGCAGTTTCGAGACCCTGGACCCGGGGCACGAGCAGTACTTC.

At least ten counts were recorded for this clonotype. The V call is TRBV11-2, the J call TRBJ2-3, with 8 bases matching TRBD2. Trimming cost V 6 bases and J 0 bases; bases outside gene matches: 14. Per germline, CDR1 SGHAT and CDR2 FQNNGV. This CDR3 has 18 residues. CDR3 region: CASRTQTSGGFSTDTQYF. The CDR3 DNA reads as TGTGCCAGCAGGACACAAACTAGCGGAGGATTTAGCACAGATACGCAGTATTTT.

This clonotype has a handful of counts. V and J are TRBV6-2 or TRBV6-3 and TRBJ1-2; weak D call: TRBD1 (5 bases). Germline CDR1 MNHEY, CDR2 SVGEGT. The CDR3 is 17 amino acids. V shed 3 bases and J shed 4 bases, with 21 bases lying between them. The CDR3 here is CASSYIRGPEEVYGYTF. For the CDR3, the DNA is TGTGCCAGCAGTTATATTAGGGGCCCAGAAGAGGTCTATGGCTACACCTTC.

The CDR3 region has the DNA TGTGCCAGTAGTATAGTAGGGGCCTACAATGAGCAGTTCTTC. It yields the protein CASSIVGAYNEQFF. V is TRBV19 and J is TRBJ2-1, with a tentative D call TRBD1 (5 bases). Germline CDR1 LNHDA, CDR2 SQIVND (reference sequence). Trimming left V 1 base short and J 2 bases short, with 6 bases between. The CDR3 spans 14 residues.

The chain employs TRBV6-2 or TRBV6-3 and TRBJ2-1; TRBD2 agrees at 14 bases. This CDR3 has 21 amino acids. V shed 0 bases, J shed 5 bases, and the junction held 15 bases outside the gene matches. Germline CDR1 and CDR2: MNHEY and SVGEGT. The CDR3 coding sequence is TGTGCCAGCAGTTACTCGACTTCCCGCGGGACTAGCGGGAGTTTCCACAATGAGCAGTTCTTC. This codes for CASSYSTSRGTSGSFHNEQFF.

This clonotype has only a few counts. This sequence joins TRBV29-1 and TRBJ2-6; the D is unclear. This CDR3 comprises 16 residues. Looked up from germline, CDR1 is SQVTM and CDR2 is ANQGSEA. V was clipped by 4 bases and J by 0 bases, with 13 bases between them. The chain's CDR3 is CSVVETNGSGANVLTF. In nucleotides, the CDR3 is TGCAGCGTTGTCGAGACGAACGGCTCTGGGGCCAACGTCCTGACTTTC.

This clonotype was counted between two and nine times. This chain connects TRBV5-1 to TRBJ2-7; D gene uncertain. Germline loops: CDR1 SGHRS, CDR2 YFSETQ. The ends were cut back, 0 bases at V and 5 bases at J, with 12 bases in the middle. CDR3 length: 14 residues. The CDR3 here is CASSLDKVGDEQYF. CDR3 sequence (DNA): TGCGCCAGCAGCTTGGACAAGGTTGGGGACGAGCAGTACTTC.

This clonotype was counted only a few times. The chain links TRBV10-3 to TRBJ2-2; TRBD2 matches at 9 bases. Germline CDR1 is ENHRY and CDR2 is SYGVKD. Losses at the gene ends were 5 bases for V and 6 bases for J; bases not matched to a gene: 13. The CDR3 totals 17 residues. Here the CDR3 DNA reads TGTGCCATCAGTACCCACCACAGCGGGAGGTCATCCGGGGAGCTGTTTTTT. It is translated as CAISTHHSGRSSGELFF.

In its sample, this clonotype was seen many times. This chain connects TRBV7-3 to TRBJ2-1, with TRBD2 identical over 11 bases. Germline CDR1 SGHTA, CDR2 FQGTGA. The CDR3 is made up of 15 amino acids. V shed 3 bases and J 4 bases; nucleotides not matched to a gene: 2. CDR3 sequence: CASSLTSGVYNEQFF. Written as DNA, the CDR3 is TGTGCCAGCAGCTTGACTAGCGGGGTTTACAATGAGCAGTTCTTC.

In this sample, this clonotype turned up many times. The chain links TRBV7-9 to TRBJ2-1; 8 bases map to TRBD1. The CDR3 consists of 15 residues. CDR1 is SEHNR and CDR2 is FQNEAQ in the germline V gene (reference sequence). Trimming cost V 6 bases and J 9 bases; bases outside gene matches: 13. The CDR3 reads CASRLTGGSKAEQFF. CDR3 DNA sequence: TGTGCCAGCAGGCTAACAGGGGGTTCAAAGGCTGAGCAGTTCTTC.

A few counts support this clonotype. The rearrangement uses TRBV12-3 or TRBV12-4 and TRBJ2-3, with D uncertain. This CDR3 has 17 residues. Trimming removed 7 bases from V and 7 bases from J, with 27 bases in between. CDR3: CASKLGFEPSTWYTQYF. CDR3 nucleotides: TGTGCCAGCAAATTAGGTTTTGAGCCATCCACCTGGTATACGCAGTATTTT.

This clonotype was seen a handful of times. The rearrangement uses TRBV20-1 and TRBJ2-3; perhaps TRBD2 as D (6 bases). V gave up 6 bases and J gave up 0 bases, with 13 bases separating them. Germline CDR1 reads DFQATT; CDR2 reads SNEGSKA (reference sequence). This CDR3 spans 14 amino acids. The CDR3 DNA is TGCAGTGCATTAGAGGGACTTAGCACAGATACGCAGTATTTT. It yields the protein CSALEGLSTDTQYF.

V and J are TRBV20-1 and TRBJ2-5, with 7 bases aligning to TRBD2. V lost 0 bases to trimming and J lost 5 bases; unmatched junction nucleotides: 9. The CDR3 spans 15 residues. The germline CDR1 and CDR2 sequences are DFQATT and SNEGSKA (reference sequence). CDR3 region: CSARDSSTSQETQYF. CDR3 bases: TGCAGTGCTAGAGATAGTTCGACTAGCCAGGAGACCCAGTACTTC.

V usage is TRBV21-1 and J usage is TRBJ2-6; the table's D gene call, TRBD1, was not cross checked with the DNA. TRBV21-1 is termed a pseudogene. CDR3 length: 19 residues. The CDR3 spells CASSKAQDRGRSGANVLTF. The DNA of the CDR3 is TGTGCCAGCAGCAAAGCGCAGGACAGGGGGCGATCTGGGGCCAACGTCCTGACTTTC.

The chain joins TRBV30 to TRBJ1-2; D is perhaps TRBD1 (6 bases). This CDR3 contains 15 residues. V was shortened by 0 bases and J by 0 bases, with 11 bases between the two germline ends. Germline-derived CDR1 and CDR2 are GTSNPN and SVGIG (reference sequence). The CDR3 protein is CAWSVLEGANYGYTF. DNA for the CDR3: TGTGCCTGGAGTGTACTTGAGGGGGCTAACTATGGCTACACCTTC.

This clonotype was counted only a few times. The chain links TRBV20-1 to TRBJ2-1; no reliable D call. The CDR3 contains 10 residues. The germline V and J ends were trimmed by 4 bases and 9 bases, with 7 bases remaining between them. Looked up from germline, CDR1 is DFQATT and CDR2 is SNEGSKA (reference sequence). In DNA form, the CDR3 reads TGCAGTGCTACCGACGTTGAGCAGTTCTTC. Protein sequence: CSATDVEQFF.